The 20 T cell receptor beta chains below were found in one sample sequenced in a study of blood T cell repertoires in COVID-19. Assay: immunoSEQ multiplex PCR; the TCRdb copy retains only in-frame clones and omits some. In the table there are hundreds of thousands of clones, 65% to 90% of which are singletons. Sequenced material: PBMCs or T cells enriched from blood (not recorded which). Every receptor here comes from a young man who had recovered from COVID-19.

This chain's CDR3 is CASAPGTGERNQPQHF. CDR3 bases: TGTGCCAGCGCCCCAGGGACGGGGGAGCGCAATCAGCCCCAGCATTTT. The chain joins TRBV18 to TRBJ1-5, with a weak D call TRBD1 (5 bases). The CDR3 extends over 16 amino acids. Germline V gene data show CDR1 as KGHSH and CDR2 as LQKENI. Trimming stripped 8 bases from V and 2 bases from J, with 19 bases between.

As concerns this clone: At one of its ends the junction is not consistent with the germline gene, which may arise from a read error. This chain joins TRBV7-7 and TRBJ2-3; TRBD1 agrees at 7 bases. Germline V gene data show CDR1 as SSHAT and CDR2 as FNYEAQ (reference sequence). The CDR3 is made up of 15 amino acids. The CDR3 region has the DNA TGTGCTAGCAGCTTAGGGGGCGGTCCCACAGATACGCAGTATTTT. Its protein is CASSLGGGPTDTQYF.

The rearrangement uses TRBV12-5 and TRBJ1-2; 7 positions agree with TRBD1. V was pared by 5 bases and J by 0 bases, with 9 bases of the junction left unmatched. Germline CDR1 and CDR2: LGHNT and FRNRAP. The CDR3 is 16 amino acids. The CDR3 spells CASGLRGGETNYGYTF. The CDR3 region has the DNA TGTGCTAGTGGTCTGCGAGGGGGCGAAACTAACTATGGCTACACCTTC.

The CDR3 reads CASSETGNGDYGYTF. CDR3 nucleotides: TGTGCCAGTAGTGAAACAGGGAATGGGGACTATGGCTACACCTTC. This sequence joins TRBV19 and TRBJ1-2, with a weak D call TRBD1 (6 bases). The germline gives CDR1 LNHDA, CDR2 SQIVND (reference sequence). V was shortened by 5 bases and J by 3 bases, with 16 bases between the two germline ends. The CDR3 runs to 15 residues.

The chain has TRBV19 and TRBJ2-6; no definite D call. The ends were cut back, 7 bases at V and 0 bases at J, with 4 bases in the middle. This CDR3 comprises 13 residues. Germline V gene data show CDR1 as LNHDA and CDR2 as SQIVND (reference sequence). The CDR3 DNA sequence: TGTGCCAGTACGTTCTCTGGGGCCAACGTCCTGACTTTC. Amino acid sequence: CASTFSGANVLTF. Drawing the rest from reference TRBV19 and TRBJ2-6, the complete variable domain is DGGITQSPKYLFRKEGQNVTLSCEQNLNHDAMYWYRQDPGQGLRLIYYSQIVNDFQKGDIAEGYSVSREKKESFPLTVTSAQKNPTAFYLCASTFSGANVLTFGAGSRLTVL.

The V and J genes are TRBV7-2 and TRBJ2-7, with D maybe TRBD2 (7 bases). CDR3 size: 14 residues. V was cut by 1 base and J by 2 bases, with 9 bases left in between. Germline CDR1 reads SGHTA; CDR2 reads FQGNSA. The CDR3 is CASSLGGGPYEQYF. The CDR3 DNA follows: TGTGCCAGCAGCTTAGGGGGGGGGCCCTACGAGCAGTACTTC.

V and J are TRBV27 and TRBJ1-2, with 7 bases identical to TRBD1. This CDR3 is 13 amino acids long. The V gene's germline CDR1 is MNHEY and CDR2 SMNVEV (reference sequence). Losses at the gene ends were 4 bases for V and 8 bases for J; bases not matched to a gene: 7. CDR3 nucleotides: TGTGCCAGCAGTTCCGCCCCACAGGGGGGCTACACCTTC. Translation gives CASSSAPQGGYTF.

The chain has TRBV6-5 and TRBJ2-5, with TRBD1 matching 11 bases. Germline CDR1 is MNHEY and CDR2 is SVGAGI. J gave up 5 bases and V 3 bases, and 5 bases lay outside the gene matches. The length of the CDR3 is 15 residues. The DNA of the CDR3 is TGTGCCAGCAGTTATTGGACAGGGGGCCAGGAGACCCAGTACTTC. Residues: CASSYWTGGQETQYF.

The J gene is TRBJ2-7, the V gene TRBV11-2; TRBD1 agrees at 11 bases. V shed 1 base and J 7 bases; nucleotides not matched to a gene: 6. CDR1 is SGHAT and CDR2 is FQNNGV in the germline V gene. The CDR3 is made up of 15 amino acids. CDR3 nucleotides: TGTGCCAGCAGCTTAGGGGGACAGGGGGTGGGTGAGCAGTACTTC. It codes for CASSLGGQGVGEQYF.

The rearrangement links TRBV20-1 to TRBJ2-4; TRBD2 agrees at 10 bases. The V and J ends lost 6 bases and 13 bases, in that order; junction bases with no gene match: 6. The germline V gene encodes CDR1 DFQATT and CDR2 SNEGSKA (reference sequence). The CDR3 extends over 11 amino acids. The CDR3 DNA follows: TGCAGTGCAAAGCTAGCGGGAGTGCAGTACTTC. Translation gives CSAKLAGVQYF.

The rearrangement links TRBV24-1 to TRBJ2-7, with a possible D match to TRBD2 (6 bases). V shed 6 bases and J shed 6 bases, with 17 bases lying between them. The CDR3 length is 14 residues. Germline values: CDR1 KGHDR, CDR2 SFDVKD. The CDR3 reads CATSPTDYPAEQYF. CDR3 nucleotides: TGTGCCACCAGTCCCACGGACTACCCGGCCGAGCAGTACTTC.

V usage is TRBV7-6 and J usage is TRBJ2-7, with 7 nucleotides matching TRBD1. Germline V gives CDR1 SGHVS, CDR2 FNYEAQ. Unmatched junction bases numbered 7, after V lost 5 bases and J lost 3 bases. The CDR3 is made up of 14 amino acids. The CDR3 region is CASSPQGQIYEQYF. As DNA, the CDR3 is TGTGCCAGCAGCCCGCAGGGACAGATCTACGAGCAGTACTTC.

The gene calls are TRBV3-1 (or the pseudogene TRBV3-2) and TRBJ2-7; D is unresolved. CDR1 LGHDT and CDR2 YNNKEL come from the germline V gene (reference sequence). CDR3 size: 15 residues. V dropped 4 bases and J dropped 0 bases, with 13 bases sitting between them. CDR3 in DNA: TGTGCCAGCAGCCCGTCTGGGCTACGCTCCTACGAGCAGTACTTC. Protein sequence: CASSPSGLRSYEQYF.

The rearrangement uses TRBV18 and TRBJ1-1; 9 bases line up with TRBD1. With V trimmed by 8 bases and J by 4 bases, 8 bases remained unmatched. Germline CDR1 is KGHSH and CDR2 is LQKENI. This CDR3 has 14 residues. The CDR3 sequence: CASQDRGQGTEAFF. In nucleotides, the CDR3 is TGTGCCAGCCAGGACAGGGGCCAGGGCACTGAAGCTTTCTTT.

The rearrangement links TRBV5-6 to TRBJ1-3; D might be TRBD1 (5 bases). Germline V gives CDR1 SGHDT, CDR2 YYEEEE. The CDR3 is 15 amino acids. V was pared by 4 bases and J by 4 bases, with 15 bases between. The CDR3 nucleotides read TGTGCCAGCAGCGAGAACAGGTTTTCGGGAAACACCATATATTTT. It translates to CASSENRFSGNTIYF.

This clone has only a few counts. The CDR3 bases are TGCGCCAGCGCCTTCGGACAGGGAGTTTCCTACGAGCAGTACTTC. Amino acids: CASAFGQGVSYEQYF. This sequence joins TRBV5-1 and TRBJ2-7, with TRBD1 matching 8 bases. CDR3 length: 15 amino acids. V lost 7 bases to trimming and J lost 1 base; unmatched junction nucleotides: 10. In germline, CDR1 is SGHRS, CDR2 YFSETQ.

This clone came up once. CDR3 DNA sequence: TGTGCCAGCAGTGAAATAGCGGGAGTCAGCAATGAGCAGTTCTTC. Encoded protein: CASSEIAGVSNEQFF. The chain joins TRBV6-4 to TRBJ2-1; 9 positions agree with TRBD2. This CDR3 comprises 15 residues. CDR1 and CDR2 (germline): MRHNA, SNTAGT. Losses at the gene ends were 3 bases for V and 6 bases for J; bases not matched to a gene: 6.

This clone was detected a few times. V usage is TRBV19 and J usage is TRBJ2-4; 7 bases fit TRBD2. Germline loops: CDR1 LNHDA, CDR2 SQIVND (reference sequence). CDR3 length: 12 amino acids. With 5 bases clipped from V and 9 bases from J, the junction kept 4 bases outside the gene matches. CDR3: CASSGRDGIQYF. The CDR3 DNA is TGTGCCAGTAGTGGGAGGGATGGCATTCAGTACTTC.

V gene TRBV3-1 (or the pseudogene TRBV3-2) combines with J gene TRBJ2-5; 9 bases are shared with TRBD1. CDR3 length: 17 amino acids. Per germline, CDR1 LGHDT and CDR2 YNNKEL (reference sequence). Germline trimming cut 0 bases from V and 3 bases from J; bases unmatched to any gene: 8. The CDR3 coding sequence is TGTGCCAGCAGCCAAGACCCCTCCGGGACAGGGAAAGAGACCCAGTACTTC. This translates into CASSQDPSGTGKETQYF.

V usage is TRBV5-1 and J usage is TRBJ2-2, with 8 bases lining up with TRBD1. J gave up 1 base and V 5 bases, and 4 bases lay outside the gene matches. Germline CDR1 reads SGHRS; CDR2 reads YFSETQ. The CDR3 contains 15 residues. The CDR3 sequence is CASRFGTGNTGELFF. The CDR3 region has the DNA TGCGCCAGCAGATTTGGGACAGGGAACACCGGGGAGCTGTTTTTT.